This entry describes one T cell receptor (beta chain). Its specificity is not known. The record originates from a study of cytomegalovirus exposure and HLA in healthy donors. Researchers ran the PCR with 60 Vbeta and 13 Jbeta primers. Assay: immunoSEQ multiplex PCR; the TCRdb copy retains only in-frame clones and omits some. The sample lists about 94,000 clones, roughly three quarters occurring once. The V gene's germline CDR1 is SGHVS and CDR2 FQNEAQ. Trimming cost V 5 bases and J 6 bases; bases outside gene matches: 12. CDR3 size: 15 residues. Study-wide results and limits: Compared with the approximately 670-donor mean, an Asian-associated ancestry cluster reportedly had fewer N-insertions, according to a later analysis. Per a prior analysis, the majority of TCR beta V segments were productive roughly 90% or roughly 30% of the time.

The sample taken for sequencing was PBMCs. This TCR was sampled from a woman aged 55-69 years in good health and CMV-seronegative. The rearrangement joins TRBV7-8 to TRBJ2-7, with 8 nucleotides matching TRBD1. As DNA, the CDR3 is TGTGCCAGCAGCGCACACAGGGGGAACCGGGCCGAGCAGTACTTC. Translated, it gives CASSAHRGNRAEQYF.